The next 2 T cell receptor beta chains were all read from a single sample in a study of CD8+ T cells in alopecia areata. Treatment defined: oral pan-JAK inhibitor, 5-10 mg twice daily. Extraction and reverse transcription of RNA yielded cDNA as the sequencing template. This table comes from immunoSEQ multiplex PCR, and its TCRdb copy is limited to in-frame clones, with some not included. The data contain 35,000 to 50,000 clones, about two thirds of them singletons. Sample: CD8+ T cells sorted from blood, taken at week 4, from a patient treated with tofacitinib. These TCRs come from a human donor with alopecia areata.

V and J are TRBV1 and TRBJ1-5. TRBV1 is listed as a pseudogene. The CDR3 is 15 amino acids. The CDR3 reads CTSSHGRRRSQPQHF. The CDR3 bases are TGCACCAGCAGTCACGGTCGGCGAAGGAGTCAGCCCCAGCATTTT.

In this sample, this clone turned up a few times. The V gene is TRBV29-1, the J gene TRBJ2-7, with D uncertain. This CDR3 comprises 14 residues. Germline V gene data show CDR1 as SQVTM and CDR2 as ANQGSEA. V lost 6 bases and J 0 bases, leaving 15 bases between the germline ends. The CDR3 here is CSVGAPESSYEQYF. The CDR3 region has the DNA TGCAGCGTGGGTGCGCCCGAGAGCTCCTACGAGCAGTACTTC.